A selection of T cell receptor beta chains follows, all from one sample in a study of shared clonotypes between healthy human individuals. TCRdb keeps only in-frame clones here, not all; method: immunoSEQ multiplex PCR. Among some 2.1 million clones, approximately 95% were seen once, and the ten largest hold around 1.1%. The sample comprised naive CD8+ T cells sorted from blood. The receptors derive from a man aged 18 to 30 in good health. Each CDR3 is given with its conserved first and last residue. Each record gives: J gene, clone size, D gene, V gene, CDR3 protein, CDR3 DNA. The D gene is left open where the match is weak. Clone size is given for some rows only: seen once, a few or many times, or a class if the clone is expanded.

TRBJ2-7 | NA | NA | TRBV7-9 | CASSPLVVSAFSSYEQYF | TGTGCCAGCAGCCCTCTCGTTGTTTCAGCTTTTAGCTCCTACGAGCAGTACTTC
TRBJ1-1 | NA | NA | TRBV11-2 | CASSLGVDTEAFF | TGTGCCAGCAGCTTAGGGGTGGACACTGAAGCTTTCTTT
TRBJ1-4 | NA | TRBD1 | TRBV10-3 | CAISESRTGDEKLFF | TGTGCCATCAGTGAGTCAAGGACAGGGGATGAAAAACTGTTTTTT
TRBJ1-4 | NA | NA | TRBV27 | CASRTGEKLFF | TGTGCCAGCAGGACGGGAGAAAAACTGTTTTTT
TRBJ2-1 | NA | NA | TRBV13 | CASSLQGGPLGQFF | TGTGCCAGCAGCTTACAGGGGGGTCCTCTTGGGCAGTTCTTC
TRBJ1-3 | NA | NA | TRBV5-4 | CASSSAGDTIYF | TGTGCCAGCAGCTCCGCAGGGGACACCATATATTTT
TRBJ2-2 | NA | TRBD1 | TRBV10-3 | CAIRADRGVNTGELFF | TGTGCCATCAGGGCCGACAGGGGCGTGAACACCGGGGAGCTGTTTTTT
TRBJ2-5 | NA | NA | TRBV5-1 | CASSLVMGAEQETQYF | TGCGCCAGCAGCTTGGTTATGGGGGCGGAACAAGAGACCCAGTACTTC
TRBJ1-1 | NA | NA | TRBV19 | CASSFHTEAFF | TGTGCCAGTAGTTTCCACACTGAAGCTTTCTTT
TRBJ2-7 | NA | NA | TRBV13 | CASSFGETYEQYF | TGTGCCAGCAGCTTCGGGGAAACCTACGAGCAGTACTTC
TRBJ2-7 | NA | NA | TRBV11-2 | CASSLLESSYEQYF | TGTGCCAGCAGCTTACTAGAGTCTTCCTACGAGCAGTACTTC
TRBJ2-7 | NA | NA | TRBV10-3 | CAAGQIARNEQYF | TGTGCCGCCGGACAGATAGCTCGCAACGAGCAGTACTTC
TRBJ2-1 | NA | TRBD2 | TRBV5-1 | CASSLAGQGGLAGVYNEQFF | TGCGCCAGCAGCTTGGCCGGACAGGGAGGGCTAGCGGGGGTGTACAATGAGCAGTTCTTC
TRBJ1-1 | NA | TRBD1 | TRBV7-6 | CASSLGTGGDTEAFF | TGTGCCAGCAGCTTGGGGACAGGGGGAGACACTGAAGCTTTCTTT
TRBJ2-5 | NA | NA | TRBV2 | CASIIRQTAYQETQYF | TGTGCCAGCATTATAAGACAGACGGCGTACCAAGAGACCCAGTACTTC
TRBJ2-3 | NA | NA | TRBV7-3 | CASARAGKTDTQYF | TGTGCCAGCGCCCGGGCAGGGAAAACAGATACGCAGTATTTT
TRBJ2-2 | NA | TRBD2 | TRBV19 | CASSLPSGRFTGELFF | TGTGCCAGTAGCCTTCCTAGCGGGAGATTTACCGGGGAGCTGTTTTTT
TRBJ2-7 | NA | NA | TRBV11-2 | CASSRGSEQYF | TGTGCCAGCAGCCGAGGGAGCGAGCAGTACTTC
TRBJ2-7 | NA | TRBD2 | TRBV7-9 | CASSFGGSVEEQYF | TGTGCCAGCAGCTTTGGCGGGAGCGTGGAGGAGCAGTACTTC
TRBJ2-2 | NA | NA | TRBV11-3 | CASSRDRTGELFF | TGTGCCAGCAGCAGAGACAGGACCGGGGAGCTGTTTTTT
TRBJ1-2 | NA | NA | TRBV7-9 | CASSLGWVPDYGYTF | TGTGCCAGCAGCTTGGGTTGGGTTCCGGACTATGGCTACACCTTC
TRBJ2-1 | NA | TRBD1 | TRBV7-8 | CASSLETGGYEQFF | TGTGCCAGCAGCTTAGAGACAGGGGGCTATGAGCAGTTCTTC
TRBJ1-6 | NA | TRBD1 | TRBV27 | CASSLRQGSSYNSPLHF | TGTGCCAGCAGTTTAAGACAGGGGAGCTCCTATAATTCACCCCTCCACTTT
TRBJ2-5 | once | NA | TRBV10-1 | CASSEDEGPGETQYF | TGCGCCAGCAGTGAGGATGAGGGGCCAGGGGAGACCCAGTACTTC
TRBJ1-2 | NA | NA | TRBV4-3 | CASSQEEGLYGYTF | TGCGCCAGCAGCCAAGAAGAGGGGCTCTATGGCTACACCTTC
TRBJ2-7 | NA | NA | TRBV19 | CASSAGTGPMEQYF | TGTGCCAGTAGTGCCGGGACGGGCCCTATGGAGCAGTACTTC
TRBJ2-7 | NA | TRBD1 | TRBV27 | CASSPGTGGYEQYF | TGTGCCAGCAGTCCAGGGACAGGGGGATACGAGCAGTACTTC
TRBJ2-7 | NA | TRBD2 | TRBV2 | CASRGTAGGNLGSYEQYF | TGTGCCAGCAGAGGGACGGCGGGAGGTAATTTGGGCTCCTACGAGCAGTACTTC
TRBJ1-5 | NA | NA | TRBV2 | CASRAQGEGNQPQHF | TGTGCCAGCAGAGCTCAGGGAGAGGGCAATCAGCCCCAGCATTTT
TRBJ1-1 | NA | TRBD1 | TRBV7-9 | CASSWTGLEAFF | TGTGCCAGCAGCTGGACAGGGCTTGAAGCTTTCTTT
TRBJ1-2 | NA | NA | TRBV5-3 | CARRTIGYTF | TGTGCCAGAAGAACAATCGGCTACACCTTC
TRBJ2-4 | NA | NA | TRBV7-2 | CASSSPPDIQYF | TGTGCCAGCAGCTCGCCACCGGACATTCAGTACTTC
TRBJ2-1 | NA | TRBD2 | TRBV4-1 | CASSQDPLLALFYNEQFF | TGCGCCAGCAGCCAAGATCCCCTACTAGCGCTGTTTTACAATGAGCAGTTCTTC
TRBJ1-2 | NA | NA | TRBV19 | CASSIDLETDSPNYGYTF | TGTGCCAGTAGTATAGATCTAGAGACAGATTCACCCAACTATGGCTACACCTTC